This TCR beta chain was captured in a study of Graves' ophthalmopathy and Graves' hyperthyroidism. The CDR3 contains 16 residues. Germline values: CDR1 KGHDR, CDR2 SFDVKD. Worth noting for this clonotype: Its matching antigen is unknown. This sequence may be a read error, since a much larger clone differs from it by one base.

Study-level points and caveats: Predictions made by the model for ophthalmopathy progression reached 70% to 71% sensitivity and less than 80% specificity.

Beta-chain TCR CDR3 regions were amplified from RNA transcripts. First-round RT-PCR used HTBI primers; second-round multiplex PCR followed. TCRdb recomputed calls from the multiplex PCR reads with MiXCR, one row per CDR3 protein. The sample lists 650,000 to 900,000 distinct CDR3 sequences; around 40% were seen once. The sequenced material came from peripheral blood. The rearrangement links TRBV24-1 to TRBJ1-3; the match to TRBD1 covers 7 bases. The sequence derives from an adult man with Graves' ophthalmopathy. The CDR3 reads CATSERGQHSRNTIYF. In DNA form, the CDR3 reads TGTGCCACCAGTGAACGGGGACAGCACTCTAGAAACACCATATATTTT.